These 31 T cell receptor beta chains were sequenced from one sample in a study of tumor-infiltrating lymphocytes in primary liver carcinoma. The study extracted blood RNA from unsorted whole blood and also extracted germline DNA. A constant-region primer served to make TCR beta cDNA from roughly 460 ng total RNA. Three nested multiplex PCR rounds, a slightly modified ARM-PCR, produced the libraries for TCR beta. A C-beta reverse primer was combined with TRBV1-TRBV30 forward primers in the first two PCR rounds, and each round had approximately 9 cycles. TCRdb reprocessed the multiplex PCR reads via MiXCR and lists one record per CDR3 protein. Of about 320,000 distinct CDR3 sequences listed, around three fifths are singletons. The sample consisted of peripheral blood. The receptors were gathered from a woman aged 25 to 45 with primary liver carcinoma and hepatitis B virus infection.

A word on this clonotype: A single base separates this from a much larger clone, so it may be a read error. Given the absence of the conserved phenylalanine or tryptophan at the CDR3 end, a read error is likely. The chain carries TRBV29-1 and TRBJ2-6; D remains unclear. The CDR3 consists of 13 residues. Trimming removed 4 bases from V and 2 bases from J, with 6 bases in between. The germline gives CDR1 SQVTM, CDR2 ANQGSEA. CDR3 region: CSVGFTGANVLTL. The CDR3 DNA reads TGCAGCGTTGGTTTTACTGGGGCCAACGTCCTGACTTTG.

DNA for the CDR3: TGCAGCGTTGATTTACACGGGAGGGTCCCAGGGGAGCTGTTTTTT. Translated: CSVDLHGRVPGELFF. This chain joins TRBV29-1 and TRBJ2-2; 8 nucleotides line up with TRBD2. Germline CDR1 is SQVTM and CDR2 is ANQGSEA. With V trimmed by 3 bases and J by 8 bases, 11 bases remained unmatched. This CDR3 is 15 amino acids long.

As concerns this clonotype: The CDR3 does not end in the conserved phenylalanine or tryptophan, so this is likely a read error. The chain couples TRBV11-1 to TRBJ2-7; D gene ambiguous. The CDR3 spans 13 residues. CDR1 SGHAT and CDR2 FQDESV come from the germline V gene (reference sequence). CDR3 sequence (DNA): TGTGCCTGCAGCATCCTGGCTGGTTACGAGCAGTACTTA. Translation: CACSILAGYEQYL.

This clonotype has more than one count but fewer than ten. It may be a read error: a sequence one base away is much more abundant. The CDR3 spells CSTRTGSNEQYF. For the CDR3, the DNA is TGCAGCACCCGGACAGGGTCCAACGAGCAGTACTTC. The rearrangement links TRBV29-1 to TRBJ2-7; 8 bases are shared with TRBD1. With 8 bases clipped from V and 5 bases from J, the junction kept 8 bases outside the gene matches. Germline CDR1 reads SQVTM; CDR2 reads ANQGSEA. This CDR3 is built from 12 residues.

On this clonotype itself: This may come from a read error, since a much larger clone is one base off. The chain employs TRBV29-1 and TRBJ2-7, with unresolved D. The germline V gene has CDR1 SQVTM and CDR2 ANQGSEA. The length of the CDR3 is 11 residues. This CDR3 is CGVIVLVEQYF. Here the CDR3 DNA reads TGCGGCGTTATTGTCCTTGTCGAGCAGTACTTC.

Details on this clonotype: A read error may be the cause here, since a much bigger clone is one base away. This sequence joins TRBV4-1 and TRBJ2-7, with TRBD1 identical over 7 bases. The CDR3 contains 14 residues. Germline V gene lookup returns CDR1 MGHRA and CDR2 YSYEKL. CDR3 bases: TGCGTCAGCAGCCAAGCCAGGGGGAACTACGAGCAGTACTTC. Residues: CVSSQARGNYEQYF.

This chain uses TRBV5-5 with TRBJ2-3, with 7 nucleotides matching TRBD1. The germline gives CDR1 SGHKS, CDR2 YYEKEE (reference sequence). The CDR3 is made up of 15 amino acids. The V segment lost 7 bases and the J segment 4 bases; nucleotides outside the gene matches: 12. CDR3 DNA sequence: TGTGCCAGCGGGAGAACAGGGGATTTCGCAGATACGCAGTATTTT. This gives the protein CASGRTGDFADTQYF.

The chain links TRBV6-1 to TRBJ2-7, with D unresolved. Germline V gene lookup returns CDR1 MNHNS and CDR2 SASEGT. The CDR3 runs to 13 residues. With 5 bases removed from V and 8 bases from J, the gap between germline ends came to 16 bases. CDR3: CASSMSRDDKQYF. The CDR3, as DNA: TGTGCCAGCAGTATGTCTAGAGACGATAAGCAGTACTTC.

The chain carries TRBV12-3 or TRBV12-4 and TRBJ2-2; weak D call: TRBD1 (6 bases). V lost 10 bases and J lost 6, with 12 bases in between. CDR3 length: 12 amino acids. CDR3 sequence: CAILDSPGELFF. In DNA, the CDR3 is TGTGCCATCCTGGACAGTCCCGGGGAGCTGTTTTTT.

This clonotype was seen repeatedly, ten times or more. This chain joins TRBV6-6 and TRBJ2-2; unclear D gene. From germline, CDR1 is MNHNY and CDR2 SVGAGI (reference sequence). Trimming cost V 0 bases and J 4 bases, with 3 bases left between them. This CDR3 spans 13 amino acids. CDR3 sequence (DNA): TGTGCCAGCAGTTACTCGAGCACCGGGGAGCTGTTTTTT. This translates into CASSYSSTGELFF.

To note about this clonotype: This sequence may be a read error, since a much larger clone differs from it by one base. The chain recombines TRBV29-1 with TRBJ1-2; no firm D call. CDR3 length: 13 amino acids. CDR1 SQVTM and CDR2 ANQGSEA come from the germline V gene. The CDR3 DNA is TGCAGCGCTGAAGTGCGTAGAGGATATGGCTACACCTTC. This translates into CSAEVRRGYGYTF.

The chain uses TRBV7-9 and TRBJ2-7; no reliable D call. V was shortened by 7 bases and J by 3 bases, with 10 bases between the two germline ends. The CDR3 covers 12 residues. Germline V gene lookup returns CDR1 SEHNR and CDR2 FQNEAQ (reference sequence). The CDR3 sequence: CASTRRDYEQYF. CDR3 nucleotide sequence: TGTGCCAGCACTAGAAGGGACTACGAGCAGTACTTC. Full variable domain (rest looked up from reference TRBV7-9 and TRBJ2-7): DTGVSQNPRHKITKRGQNVTFRCDPISEHNRLYWYRQTLGQGPEFLTYFQNEAQLEKSRLLSDRFSAERPKGSFSTLEIQRTEQGDSAMYLCASTRRDYEQYFGPGTRLTVT.

Comments on this clonotype: A read error is possible here, since a much larger clone lies one base away. The chain carries TRBV29-1 and TRBJ2-2; D tentatively reads TRBD1 or TRBD2 (6 bases each). Per germline, CDR1 SQVTM and CDR2 ANQGSEA. There are 14 residues in the CDR3. The chain's CDR3 is CRVDEGGITGELFF. The CDR3 nucleotides read TGCAGGGTAGACGAAGGGGGGATCACCGGGGAGCTGTTTTTT.

The gene calls are TRBV7-9 and TRBJ2-7, with D tentatively TRBD2 (7 bases). CDR1 and CDR2 from the germline V gene are SEHNR and FQNEAQ (reference sequence). The germline V and J ends were trimmed by 4 bases and 4 bases, with 14 bases remaining between them. This CDR3 spans 14 amino acids. DNA for the CDR3: TGTGCCAGCAGCTCCCCCGGGGGGCGATACGAGCAGTACTTC. The encoded protein is CASSSPGGRYEQYF.

In the case of this clonotype: One base away lies a much larger clone, so this may be a sequencing read error. The V gene is TRBV29-1, the J gene TRBJ2-2; perhaps TRBD2 as D (6 bases). Germline assignment: CDR1 SQVTM and CDR2 ANQGSEA. The CDR3 is 12 residues long. Here the CDR3 DNA reads TGCAGCGTTACTGAAAACACCGGGGGGCTGTTTTTT. As protein: CSVTENTGGLFF.

This sequence joins TRBV4-2 and TRBJ2-5; the D call may be TRBD1 or TRBD2 (5 bases each). With 5 bases removed from V and 2 bases from J, the gap between germline ends came to 21 bases. The CDR3 contains 17 residues. The germline gives CDR1 LGHNA, CDR2 YNFKEQ. The CDR3 DNA reads TGTGCCAGCAGCATAGGGGTAGCGTGTGATAGTCAAGAGACCCAGTACTTC. Amino acid sequence: CASSIGVACDSQETQYF.

V usage is TRBV5-1 and J usage is TRBJ2-1; D is uncertain. Between the trimmed V and J ends, which lost 4 bases and 7 bases, there was a span of 15 bases. The CDR3 totals 14 residues. The V gene's germline CDR1 is SGHRS and CDR2 YFSETQ. For the CDR3, the DNA is TGCGCCAGCAGCGGCCCAGCACTCGCTAATGAGCAGTTCTTC. This codes for CASSGPALANEQFF.

The J gene is TRBJ1-2, the V gene TRBV29-1; D gene uncertain. Per the germline V gene, CDR1 is SQVTM and CDR2 is ANQGSEA. This CDR3 has 13 amino acids. Deletions cut 4 bases from V and 5 bases from J, with 14 bases between. CDR3 in DNA: TGCAGCGTTGGCGCCGCTCCTAGATATGGCTACACCTTC. It codes for CSVGAAPRYGYTF.

The chain has TRBV28 and TRBJ1-1; D is perhaps TRBD1 (5 bases). Looked up from germline, CDR1 is MDHEN and CDR2 is SYDVKM. Trimming took off 6 bases at V and 4 bases at J, with 15 bases between the two ends. The CDR3 covers 14 residues. The CDR3 loop is CASRGQGKGTEAFF. The CDR3, as DNA: TGTGCCAGCAGGGGCCAGGGTAAGGGCACTGAAGCTTTCTTT.

This clonotype turned up a few times. This chain connects TRBV4-1 to TRBJ1-1; D is undetermined. Per the germline V gene, CDR1 is MGHRA and CDR2 is YSYEKL. The CDR3 is 16 residues long. V was cut by 2 bases and J by 1 base, with 14 bases left in between. CDR3 sequence: CASSQLIGRRNTEAFF. CDR3 bases: TGCGCCAGCAGCCAATTGATTGGGAGGAGGAACACTGAAGCTTTCTTT.

This clonotype was detected once. The gene calls are TRBV11-3 and TRBJ2-1; D call uncertain. V dropped 4 bases and J dropped 9 bases, with 7 bases sitting between them. Germline CDR1 is SGHNT and CDR2 is YENEEA. There are 11 residues in the CDR3. This CDR3 is CASSCTPEQFF. As DNA, the CDR3 is TGTGCCAGCAGCTGTACTCCTGAGCAGTTCTTC.

Of note for this clonotype: This may be a read error: a much more frequent sequence differs by one nucleotide. The V and J genes are TRBV12-3 or TRBV12-4 and TRBJ2-5, with a tentative D call TRBD2 (5 bases). The CDR3 covers 14 residues. CDR3: CDSSPGIKEETQYF. CDR3 DNA: TGTGACAGCAGTCCCGGGATAAAAGAAGAGACCCAGTACTTC.

Notes on this clonotype: A read error is possible here, since a much larger clone lies one base away. The chain has TRBV5-6 and TRBJ2-7, with D maybe TRBD2 (6 bases). The CDR3 sequence is 14 residues long. CDR1 is SGHDT and CDR2 is YYEEEE in the germline V gene. CDR3 in amino acids: CASTLSGLSNEQYF. The CDR3 DNA is TGTGCCAGCACCTTGTCGGGACTGAGCAACGAGCAGTACTTC.

The table lists this clonotype with a count of one. V usage is TRBV11-2 and J usage is TRBJ2-1; no definite D call. V gave up 11 bases and J gave up 0 bases, with 11 bases separating them. This CDR3 has 13 amino acids. The germline V gene encodes CDR1 SGHAT and CDR2 FQNNGV. CDR3 in DNA: TGTGCCGGTAGCCGAGGCTCCTACAATGAGCAGTTCTTC. Residues: CAGSRGSYNEQFF.

In regard to this clonotype: This CDR3 fails to terminate in the conserved phenylalanine or tryptophan, so it likely reflects a read error. The gene calls are TRBV6-1 and TRBJ2-7; weak D call: TRBD2 (5 bases). This CDR3 has 13 amino acids. Germline values: CDR1 MNHNS, CDR2 SASEGT. Here the CDR3 reads CARSDPSPWEQYI. CDR3 DNA sequence: TGTGCCCGCAGTGATCCTAGCCCCTGGGAGCAGTACATC.

As to this clonotype: A much more abundant neighbour one base away suggests this may be a read error. In this CDR3 the conserved last residue, phenylalanine or tryptophan, is missing, so a read error is likely. In DNA form, the CDR3 reads TGTGCCAGCATAGACAGCCGTCGGGCGACCCAGTACCTC. As protein: CASIDSRRATQYL. The genes are TRBV6-6 and TRBJ2-5, with D possibly matching TRBD1 (5 bases). With 7 bases removed from V and 7 bases from J, the gap between germline ends came to 16 bases. Looked up from germline, CDR1 is MNHNY and CDR2 is SVGAGI (reference sequence). The CDR3 sequence is 13 residues long.

This clonotype was observed once. The CDR3 does not end in the conserved phenylalanine or tryptophan, so this is likely a read error. The rearrangement joins TRBV4-3 to TRBJ2-5, with D perhaps matching TRBD1 or TRBD2 (5 bases each). The V gene lost 0 bases and the J gene lost 9 bases, with 17 bases spanning the gap. Germline V gene sequence: CDR1 LGHNA, CDR2 YSLEER. The CDR3 spans 15 residues. In DNA, the CDR3 is TGCGCCAGCAGCCAAGAAAGGGACCCTCTAATGGCCCAGTACCTC. This sequence encodes CASSQERDPLMAQYL.

This clonotype was seen many times. The rearrangement links TRBV12-3 or TRBV12-4 to TRBJ2-1, with D maybe TRBD2 (6 bases). This CDR3 has 17 amino acids. The ends were cut back, 7 bases at V and 0 bases at J, with 19 bases in the middle. CDR3 loop: CASIRGAEGHSYNEQFF. The CDR3 DNA sequence: TGTGCCAGCATTCGGGGCGCGGAGGGCCACTCCTACAATGAGCAGTTCTTC.

The sample holds a few counts of this clonotype. The chain uses TRBV5-1 and TRBJ2-7; D could derive from TRBD1 or TRBD2 (5 bases each). The CDR3 covers 15 residues. V lost 4 bases, J lost 2 bases, and 16 bases lay in between. Germline V gene lookup returns CDR1 SGHRS and CDR2 YFSETQ. For the CDR3, the DNA is TGCGCCAGCAGCCGGGCCGGGACGGCTACCTACGAGCAGTACTTC. Protein: CASSRAGTATYEQYF.

This clonotype was counted a few times. J is TRBJ2-4 and V is TRBV7-9; D uncertain. This CDR3 is built from 13 residues. Germline assignment: CDR1 SEHNR and CDR2 FQNEAQ (reference sequence). Trimming removed 6 bases from V and 11 bases from J, with 17 bases in between. The CDR3 sequence: CASRLDTSEVQYF. In DNA, the CDR3 is TGTGCCAGCAGACTCGACACATCCGAGGTTCAGTACTTC. Complete variable domain (other parts from reference TRBV7-9 and TRBJ2-4): DTGVSQNPRHKITKRGQNVTFRCDPISEHNRLYWYRQTLGQGPEFLTYFQNEAQLEKSRLLSDRFSAERPKGSFSTLEIQRTEQGDSAMYLCASRLDTSEVQYFGAGTRLSVL.

The J gene is TRBJ2-5, the V gene TRBV2, with D uncertain. With 7 bases removed from V and 3 bases from J, the gap between germline ends came to 3 bases. From germline, CDR1 is SNHLY and CDR2 FYNNEI. The CDR3 totals 10 residues. Written as DNA, the CDR3 is TGTGCCAGCACAAAAGAGACCCAGTACTTC. Its translation is CASTKETQYF.